The source of this T cell receptor (beta chain) is a study of blood T cell repertoires in COVID-19. Looking at the study overall: The United States, Italy and Spain supplied acute and convalescent COVID-19 samples.

This study enrolled people aged roughly 18 to 90 from around 25 US geographic areas. Per the original data handling: Reference gene primer amplification gave estimated nucleated cell counts. TCRdb keeps only in-frame clones here, not all; method: immunoSEQ multiplex PCR. That table gives V, J and clone size, and the DNA gave D and trimming. The repertoire holds about 270,000 clones, under 95% seen once, with 2.5% to 3% in the top ten. Unmatched junction bases numbered 1, after V lost 4 bases and J lost 1 base. Germline V lookup: CDR1 SGHNT, CDR2 YENEEA. CDR3 size: 15 residues. The sequenced sample consisted of PBMCs or T cells enriched from blood (not recorded which). This clonotype originated in a man aged 40-50 years who had been exposed to COVID-19. V is TRBV11-3 and J is TRBJ1-1, with 12 bases that match TRBD1. CDR3 loop: CASSSGQGANTEAFF. The CDR3 nucleotides are TGTGCCAGCAGCTCGGGACAGGGGGCGAACACTGAAGCTTTCTTT.